The rows below give T cell receptor beta chains drawn from one sample of a study of technical replicates of blood from several donors. The table came from immunoSEQ multiplex PCR; TCRdb's copy has only in-frame clones and leaves some out. The sample gives around 80,000 clones, more than 85% of which show up once; about 0.4% is in the top ten. The sequenced material came from T cells isolated from PBMCs. The source is a human donor in good health. Each CDR3 is given with its conserved first and last residue. Each record gives: D gene, V gene, J gene, clone size, CDR3 DNA, CDR3 protein. D genes are given only for firm matches. Expanded clones are given a class, and other clones once, few, many or no size at all.

d_call: NA
v_call: TRBV21-1
j_call: TRBJ1-3
clone_size: NA
cdr3_nt: TGTGCCAGCAGCAAAGCGGGGAGGGCTGGAAACACCATATATTTT
cdr3_aa: CASSKAGRAGNTIYF

d_call: TRBD1
v_call: TRBV19
j_call: TRBJ1-2
clone_size: NA
cdr3_nt: TGTGCCAGTAGTATACAGGGGGATGGCTACACCTTC
cdr3_aa: CASSIQGDGYTF

d_call: NA
v_call: TRBV4-2
j_call: TRBJ2-1
clone_size: NA
cdr3_nt: TGTGCCAGCAGCCAAGTAGTCGAGCGGGAGCAGTTCTTC
cdr3_aa: CASSQVVEREQFF

d_call: NA
v_call: TRBV19
j_call: TRBJ2-1
clone_size: NA
cdr3_nt: TGTGCCAGTAGTACCCCGGTGGATGAGCAGTTCTTC
cdr3_aa: CASSTPVDEQFF

d_call: NA
v_call: TRBV29-1
j_call: TRBJ2-2
clone_size: once
cdr3_nt: TGCAGCGTGGAGGACGGGAACACCGGGGAGCTGTTTTTT
cdr3_aa: CSVEDGNTGELFF

d_call: NA
v_call: TRBV27
j_call: TRBJ2-5
clone_size: once
cdr3_nt: TGTGCCGGGATGGGGCCCCAAGAGACCCAGTACTTC
cdr3_aa: CAGMGPQETQYF

d_call: NA
v_call: TRBV30
j_call: TRBJ2-1
clone_size: NA
cdr3_nt: TGTGCCTGGAGTGCTGTTCTTAGCTCCTACAATGAGCAGTTCTTC
cdr3_aa: CAWSAVLSSYNEQFF

d_call: TRBD2
v_call: TRBV19
j_call: TRBJ2-7
clone_size: NA
cdr3_nt: TGTGCCAGTAGTATAAACTCGGCCGCTAGCGGGCCATACGAGCAGTACTTC
cdr3_aa: CASSINSAASGPYEQYF

d_call: TRBD1
v_call: TRBV27
j_call: TRBJ1-2
clone_size: NA
cdr3_nt: TGTGCCAGCAGTTTAGGACAGGGGTGGGATGGCTACACCTTC
cdr3_aa: CASSLGQGWDGYTF

d_call: NA
v_call: TRBV11-3
j_call: TRBJ2-5
clone_size: NA
cdr3_nt: TGTGCCAGCAGCGGTCCTCCCCAGCTATGGGCCCAAGAGACCCAGTACTTC
cdr3_aa: CASSGPPQLWAQETQYF

d_call: NA
v_call: TRBV2
j_call: TRBJ1-4
clone_size: NA
cdr3_nt: TGTGCCAGCAAGTTCGACAGCTTTAATGAAAAACTGTTTTTT
cdr3_aa: CASKFDSFNEKLFF

d_call: NA
v_call: TRBV29-1
j_call: TRBJ1-1
clone_size: NA
cdr3_nt: TGCAGCGTTGAGGGAGGGCTGAACACTGAAGCTTTCTTT
cdr3_aa: CSVEGGLNTEAFF

d_call: NA
v_call: TRBV9
j_call: TRBJ2-3
clone_size: NA
cdr3_nt: TGTGCCAGCAGCGTAGTATCCTTCACAGATACGCAGTATTTT
cdr3_aa: CASSVVSFTDTQYF

d_call: TRBD2
v_call: TRBV10-3
j_call: TRBJ2-5
clone_size: NA
cdr3_nt: TGTGCCATCAGTGAGCGACTAGCGGGGGACGAAGAGACCCAGTACTTC
cdr3_aa: CAISERLAGDEETQYF

d_call: NA
v_call: TRBV2
j_call: TRBJ2-1
clone_size: few
cdr3_nt: TGTGCCAGCAGGAGGGAGGGGGTCAATGAGCAGTTCTTC
cdr3_aa: CASRREGVNEQFF

d_call: NA
v_call: TRBV27
j_call: TRBJ1-5
clone_size: NA
cdr3_nt: TGTGCCAGCAGTTTACGAGATAGCAATCAGCCCCAGCATTTT
cdr3_aa: CASSLRDSNQPQHF

d_call: NA
v_call: TRBV6-4
j_call: TRBJ2-2
clone_size: NA
cdr3_nt: TGTGCCAGCTCCGGACAGAGTAGCACCGGGGAGCTGTTTTTT
cdr3_aa: CASSGQSSTGELFF

d_call: TRBD1
v_call: TRBV6-1
j_call: TRBJ1-1
clone_size: NA
cdr3_nt: TGTGCCAGCAGTTCGGACAGGGAGGTGAACACTGAAGCTTTCTTT
cdr3_aa: CASSSDREVNTEAFF

d_call: NA
v_call: TRBV9
j_call: TRBJ2-3
clone_size: NA
cdr3_nt: TGTGCCAGCAGCGTACTGAGCGGAACTAGCACAGATACGCAGTATTTT
cdr3_aa: CASSVLSGTSTDTQYF

d_call: NA
v_call: TRBV2
j_call: TRBJ1-1
clone_size: NA
cdr3_nt: TGTGCCAGCAGTGAAGCCCTTCCCCGGGCTTTCTTT
cdr3_aa: CASSEALPRAFF